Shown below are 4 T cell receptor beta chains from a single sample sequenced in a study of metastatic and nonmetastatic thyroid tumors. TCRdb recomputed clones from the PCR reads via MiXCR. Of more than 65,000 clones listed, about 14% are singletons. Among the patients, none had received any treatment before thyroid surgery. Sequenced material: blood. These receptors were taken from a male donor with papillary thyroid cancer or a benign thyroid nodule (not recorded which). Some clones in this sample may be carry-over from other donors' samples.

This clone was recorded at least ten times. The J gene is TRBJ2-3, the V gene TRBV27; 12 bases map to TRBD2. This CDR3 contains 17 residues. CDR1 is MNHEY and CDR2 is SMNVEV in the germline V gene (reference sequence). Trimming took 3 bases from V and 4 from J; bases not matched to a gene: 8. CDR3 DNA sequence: TGTGCCAGCAGTTTTGGCCTAGCGGGAGGGGGACCAGATACGCAGTATTTT. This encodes CASSFGLAGGGPDTQYF.

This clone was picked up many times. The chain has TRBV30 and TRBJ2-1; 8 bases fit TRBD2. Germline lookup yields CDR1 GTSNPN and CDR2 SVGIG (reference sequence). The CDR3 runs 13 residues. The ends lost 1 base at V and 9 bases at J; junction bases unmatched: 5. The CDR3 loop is CAWSGGRFSEQFF. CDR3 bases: TGTGCCTGGAGTGGCGGGAGGTTCAGTGAGCAGTTCTTC.

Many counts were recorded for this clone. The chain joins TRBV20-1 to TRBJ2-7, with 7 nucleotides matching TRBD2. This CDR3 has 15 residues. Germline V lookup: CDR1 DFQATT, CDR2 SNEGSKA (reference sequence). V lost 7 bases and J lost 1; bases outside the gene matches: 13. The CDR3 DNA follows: TGCAGTGGGGGGGGTGATCCCTTTATTTCCTACGAGCAGTACTTC. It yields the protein CSGGGDPFISYEQYF.

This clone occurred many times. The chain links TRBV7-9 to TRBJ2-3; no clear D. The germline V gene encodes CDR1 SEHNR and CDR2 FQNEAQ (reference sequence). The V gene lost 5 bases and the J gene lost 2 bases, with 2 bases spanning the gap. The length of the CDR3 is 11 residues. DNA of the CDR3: TGTGCCAGCAGCGCCACAGATACGCAGTATTTT. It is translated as CASSATDTQYF.